This T cell receptor (beta chain) emerged from a study of identical twins. This clonotype appeared many times. The antigen is undetermined. V was clipped by 1 base and J by 10 bases, with 10 bases between them. Germline loops: CDR1 DFQATT, CDR2 SNEGSKA (reference sequence). CDR3 size: 11 residues. Findings and caveats of the study: Sequences that were out-of-frame, alpha and twin-shared displayed an excess of low generation probability.

MiXCR was run by TCRdb on the 5' RACE reads, yielding one entry per CDR3 protein. The sample holds around 290,000 distinct CDR3 sequences, around 9.7% seen once. In addition, the sample was reused for a study of yellow fever vaccine responses in identical twins.

The chain joins TRBV20-1 to TRBJ1-2; D is uncertain. The sequence derives from a woman aged 18-29 years in good health. Material for sequencing was CD8+ T cells sorted from blood. The CDR3 reads CSARAGIDYTF. The CDR3 DNA follows: TGCAGTGCTAGAGCGGGGATTGACTACACCTTC.